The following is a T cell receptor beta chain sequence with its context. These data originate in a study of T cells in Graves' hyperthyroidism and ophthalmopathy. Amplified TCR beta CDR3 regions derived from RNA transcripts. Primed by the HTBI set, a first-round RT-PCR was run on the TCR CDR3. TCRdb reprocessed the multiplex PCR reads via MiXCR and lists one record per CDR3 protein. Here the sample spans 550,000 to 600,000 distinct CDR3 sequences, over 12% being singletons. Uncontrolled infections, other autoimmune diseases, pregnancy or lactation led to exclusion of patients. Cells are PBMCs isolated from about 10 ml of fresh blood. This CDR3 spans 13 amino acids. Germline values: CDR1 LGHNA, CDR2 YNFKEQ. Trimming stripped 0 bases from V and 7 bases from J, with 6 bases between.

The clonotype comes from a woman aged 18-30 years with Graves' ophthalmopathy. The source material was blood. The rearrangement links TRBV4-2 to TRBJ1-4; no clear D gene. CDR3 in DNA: TGTGCCAGCAGCCAAGATAAGGTTGAAAAACTGTTTTTT. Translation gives CASSQDKVEKLFF.